This TCR beta chain was sequenced during a study of blood T cell repertoires in COVID-19. Repertoires were generated with immunoSEQ multiplex PCR, while TCRdb's copy carries only in-frame clones and drops some. This sample carries 100,000 or so clones, around 87% of them seen once, and the ten largest clones take nearly 20%. V gave up 4 bases and J gave up 7 bases; unmatched junction bases: 1. This CDR3 contains 11 residues. In germline, CDR1 is LGHDT, CDR2 YNNKEL (reference sequence). The rearrangement links TRBV3-1 (or the pseudogene TRBV3-2) to TRBJ2-7; TRBD2 matches 7 bases. This sequence was found in a human donor in a cohort sampled during active COVID-19. The sequenced sample consisted of peripheral blood. CDR3 residues: CASSPGGEQYF. CDR3 nucleotides: TGTGCCAGCAGCCCCGGGGGGGAGCAGTACTTC.